This T cell receptor (beta chain) emerged from a study of T cells in Graves' hyperthyroidism and ophthalmopathy. This clonotype was seen a few times. The antigen remains unidentified. PBMCs stemmed from more than 7.5 ml fresh peripheral blood. Study-level points and caveats: Through a model of 13 V-J features, ophthalmopathy was separated from stable hyperthyroidism. Expanded thyroid clonotypes (above 0.001) were mostly also found in blood.

V lost 4 bases and J lost 2, with 9 bases in between. The CDR3 sequence is 15 residues long. Germline V lookup: CDR1 MDHEN, CDR2 SYDVKM. Researchers took RNA transcripts and amplified the TCR beta CDR3 regions from them. RT-PCR in the first round (using the HTBI primer set) targeted the TCR CDR3. TCRdb re-derived calls from the multiplex PCR reads in MiXCR, one entry per CDR3 protein. The table lists some 580,000 distinct CDR3 sequences, 15% to 20% of them singletons. The chain carries TRBV28 and TRBJ2-6, with unresolved D. This receptor was identified in a middle-aged woman with Graves' ophthalmopathy. The sequencing sample was made of blood. CDR3 nucleotide sequence: TGTGCCAGCAGTTCCCGCGTGGCTGGGGCCAACGTCCTGACTTTC. The encoded protein is CASSSRVAGANVLTF.